The 9 T cell receptor beta chains presented below share a single source sample, sequenced in a study of T cells in Graves' hyperthyroidism and ophthalmopathy. TCR beta CDR3 regions were amplified from RNA. HTBI primers drove first-round RT-PCR of the TCR CDR3. Each CDR3 protein is one row after TCRdb ran MiXCR on the multiplex PCR reads. This sample has 750,000 to 950,000 distinct CDR3 sequences, with approximately 40% found just once. The sample taken for sequencing was blood. The receptor source for this set is a man younger than 30 with Graves' hyperthyroidism.

This clonotype was seen at least ten times. The chain is built from TRBV7-9 and TRBJ1-1, with a tentative D call TRBD1 (5 bases). Germline CDR1 reads SEHNR; CDR2 reads FQNEAQ (reference sequence). The CDR3 consists of 13 residues. V was trimmed by 11 bases and J by 7 bases, leaving 20 bases between them. The chain's CDR3 is CAAGTRERVEAFF. The CDR3 bases are TGTGCCGCGGGTACCAGGGAGCGGGTTGAAGCTTTCTTT.

Comments on this clonotype: A clone one base away is much larger, so this may be a read error. This likely comes from a read error, as the CDR3 has no conserved phenylalanine or tryptophan at its end. This chain joins TRBV7-9 and TRBJ2-7; D is undetermined. The CDR3 covers 15 residues. Germline assignment: CDR1 SEHNR and CDR2 FQNEAQ (reference sequence). Trimming cost V 0 bases and J 1 base, with 10 bases left between them. CDR3 in amino acids: CASSLAGQYSYEQYL. The CDR3 nucleotides are TGTGCCAGCAGCTTAGCCGGCCAGTATTCCTACGAGCAGTACCTC.

This clonotype was observed a few times. The V call is TRBV29-1, the J call TRBJ2-2, with D hard to call. The CDR3 consists of 8 residues. Germline V gives CDR1 SQVTM, CDR2 ANQGSEA. Trimming took 4 bases from V and 9 from J, leaving 0 bases between them. The CDR3 DNA is TGCAGCGTTGGGGAGCTGTTTTTT. Amino acid sequence: CSVGELFF.

This clonotype was counted at least ten times. The DNA for the CDR3 is TGTGCCACCAGTGATGTAACAGGGGGCGGTCAGCCCCAGCATTTT. Residues: CATSDVTGGGQPQHF. V is TRBV24-1 and J is TRBJ1-5; 9 bases map to TRBD1. CDR1 and CDR2 (germline): KGHDR, SFDVKD. After removal of 3 bases from V and 6 bases from J, the junction contained 5 bases not matched to a gene. There are 15 residues in the CDR3.

The chain links TRBV10-3 to TRBJ2-7, with 12 bases fitting TRBD1. This CDR3 spans 13 amino acids. Germline CDR1 reads ENHRY; CDR2 reads SYGVKD. V shed 10 bases, J shed 5 bases, and the junction held 6 bases outside the gene matches. Here the CDR3 DNA reads TGTGCCAGCGGGGACAGGGGGCACGACGAGCAGTACTTC. This encodes CASGDRGHDEQYF.

This chain joins TRBV7-6 and TRBJ1-6; 8 bases line up with TRBD1. Germline loops: CDR1 SGHVS, CDR2 FNYEAQ. V lost 5 bases and J lost 2; bases outside the gene matches: 5. The CDR3 sequence is 16 residues long. The CDR3 region is CASSQGAGTYNSPLHF. DNA for the CDR3: TGTGCCAGCAGCCAGGGGGCAGGGACCTATAATTCACCCCTCCACTTT.

The chain links TRBV2 to TRBJ2-6; D unresolved. The V end was cut by 4 bases, the J end by 0 bases, with 7 bases between. This CDR3 is built from 15 residues. Germline V CDR1 and CDR2: SNHLY, FYNNEI. In nucleotides, the CDR3 is TGTGCCAGCAGTGCCCGGGCCTCTGGGGCCAACGTCCTGACTTTC. It encodes CASSARASGANVLTF.

The chain has TRBV13 and TRBJ2-2, with D possibly matching TRBD2 (6 bases). V lost 10 bases and J 3 bases, leaving 9 bases between the germline ends. The CDR3 loop spans 12 amino acids. Germline lookup yields CDR1 PRHDT and CDR2 FYEKMQ (reference sequence). The CDR3 coding sequence is TGTGCCACGGGACTCCACACCGGGGAGCTGTTTTTT. It codes for CATGLHTGELFF. Variable domain in full (rest from reference TRBV13 and TRBJ2-2): AAGVIQSPRHLIKEKRETATLKCYPIPRHDTVYWYQQGPGQDPQFLISFYEKMQSDKGSIPDRFSAQQFSDYHSELNMSSLELGDSALYFCATGLHTGELFFGEGSRLTVL.

This clonotype has a count of ten or more. The V and J genes are TRBV19 and TRBJ2-2; 12 bases match TRBD2. The CDR3 is made up of 16 amino acids. CDR1 LNHDA and CDR2 SQIVND come from the germline V gene (reference sequence). The ends lost 3 bases at V and 5 bases at J; junction bases unmatched: 4. The CDR3 reads CASSIRLAGGTGELFF. The CDR3 DNA follows: TGTGCCAGTAGTATTCGGCTAGCGGGGGGGACCGGGGAGCTGTTTTTT. Full variable domain (missing parts from reference TRBV19 and TRBJ2-2): DGGITQSPKYLFRKEGQNVTLSCEQNLNHDAMYWYRQDPGQGLRLIYYSQIVNDFQKGDIAEGYSVSREKKESFPLTVTSAQKNPTAFYLCASSIRLAGGTGELFFGEGSRLTVL.